This record concerns one T cell receptor beta chain sequence. Original methodology: Amplified reference gene primers provided the basis for estimating nucleated cell counts. Measured with immunoSEQ multiplex PCR; TCRdb has only the in-frame clones, and not every one. That table gives V, J and clone size, and the DNA gave D and trimming. Among fewer than 250,000 clones listed, around three quarters were seen once. The entry originates in a study of blood T cell repertoires in COVID-19. CDR1 is MNHNY and CDR2 is SVGAGI in the germline V gene (reference sequence). The V end lost 6 bases, the J end lost 4 bases, and 18 bases lay between the germline ends. The CDR3 sequence is 15 residues long.

The receptor was derived from a woman between 45 and 65 years old with acute COVID-19. The J gene is TRBJ1-1, the V gene TRBV6-6, with D possibly being TRBD1 (5 bases). Sequencing was done on a sample of PBMCs or T cells enriched from blood (not recorded which). Here the CDR3 DNA reads TGTGCCAGCAGCCCCCCGCCCCATCAGGGCACTGAAGCTTTCTTT. The encoded protein is CASSPPPHQGTEAFF.